This T cell receptor (beta chain) was obtained from a study of OX40 agonist ivuxolimab in advanced cancers. Study-wide results and limits: Normalized T-cell clonal expansion was also low in a subset of nonresponders. Among the lowest peripheral clonal expansion occurred in 0.1-3.0 mg/kg partial responders.

The CDR3 totals 18 residues. Sequencing used immunoSEQ multiplex PCR; TCRdb keeps in-frame clones, though not all of them. The top ten hold 1% of the sample, which has tens of thousands of clones, 81% seen once. To note about this clone: Its antigen remains unidentified.

Sequencing used CD4+ or CD8+ T cells sorted from blood, obtained in a trial of the OX40 agonist ivuxolimab. The chain links TRBV21-1 to TRBJ1-3. TRBV21-1 is designated a pseudogene. This clonotype was sampled from an adult with an advanced solid tumor such as melanoma, head and neck, liver or kidney cancer. CDR3 region: CASSKVGPRACSGNTIYF. CDR3 nucleotides: TGTGCCAGCAGCAAAGTTGGGCCAAGGGCCTGCTCTGGAAACACCATATATTTT.